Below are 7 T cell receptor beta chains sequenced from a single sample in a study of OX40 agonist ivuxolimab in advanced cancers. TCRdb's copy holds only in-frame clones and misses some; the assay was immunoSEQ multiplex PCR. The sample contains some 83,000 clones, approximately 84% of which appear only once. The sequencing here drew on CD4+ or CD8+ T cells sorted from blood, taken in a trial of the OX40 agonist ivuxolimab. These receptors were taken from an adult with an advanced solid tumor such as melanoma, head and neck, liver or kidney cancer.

The CDR3 protein is CASSLVQSSYEQYF. CDR3 DNA: TGTGCCAGCAGCTTAGTACAGAGCTCCTACGAGCAGTACTTC. V is TRBV11-3 and J is TRBJ2-7; D is unclear. The CDR3 is 14 residues long. CDR1 and CDR2 (germline): SGHNT, YENEEA. V gave up 1 base and J gave up 0 bases, with 7 bases separating them.

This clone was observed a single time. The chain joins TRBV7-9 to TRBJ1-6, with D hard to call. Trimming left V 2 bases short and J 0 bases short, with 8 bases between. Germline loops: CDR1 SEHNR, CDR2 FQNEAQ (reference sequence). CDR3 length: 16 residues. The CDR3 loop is CASSLTLSSYNSPLHF. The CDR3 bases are TGTGCCAGCAGCTTAACATTGAGCTCCTATAATTCACCCCTCCACTTT.

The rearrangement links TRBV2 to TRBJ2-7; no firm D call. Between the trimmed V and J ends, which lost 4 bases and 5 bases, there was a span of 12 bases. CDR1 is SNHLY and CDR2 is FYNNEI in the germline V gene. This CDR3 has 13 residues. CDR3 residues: CASSGWIAHEQYF. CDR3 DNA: TGTGCCAGCAGTGGTTGGATAGCACACGAGCAGTACTTC.

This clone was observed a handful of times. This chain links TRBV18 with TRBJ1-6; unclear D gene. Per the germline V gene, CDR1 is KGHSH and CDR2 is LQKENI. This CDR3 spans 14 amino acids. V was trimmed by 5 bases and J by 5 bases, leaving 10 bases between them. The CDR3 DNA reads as TGTGCCAGCTCAAAAGGGATTAATAATTCACCCCTCCACTTT. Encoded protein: CASSKGINNSPLHF.

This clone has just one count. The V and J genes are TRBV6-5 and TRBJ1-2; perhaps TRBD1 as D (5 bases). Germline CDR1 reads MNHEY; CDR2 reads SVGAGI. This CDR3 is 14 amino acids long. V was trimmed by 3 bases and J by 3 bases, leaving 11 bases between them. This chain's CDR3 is CASSYQSGHYGYTF. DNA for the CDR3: TGTGCCAGCAGTTATCAGTCAGGGCACTATGGCTACACCTTC.

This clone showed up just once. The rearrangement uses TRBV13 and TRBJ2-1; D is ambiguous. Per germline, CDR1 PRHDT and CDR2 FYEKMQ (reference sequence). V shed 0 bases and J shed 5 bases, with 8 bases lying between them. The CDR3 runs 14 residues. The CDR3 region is CASSLGPLDNEQFF. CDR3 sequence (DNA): TGTGCCAGCAGCTTAGGCCCCCTCGACAATGAGCAGTTCTTC. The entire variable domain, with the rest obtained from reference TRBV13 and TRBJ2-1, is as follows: AAGVIQSPRHLIKEKRETATLKCYPIPRHDTVYWYQQGPGQDPQFLISFYEKMQSDKGSIPDRFSAQQFSDYHSELNMSSLELGDSALYFCASSLGPLDNEQFFGPGTRLTVL.

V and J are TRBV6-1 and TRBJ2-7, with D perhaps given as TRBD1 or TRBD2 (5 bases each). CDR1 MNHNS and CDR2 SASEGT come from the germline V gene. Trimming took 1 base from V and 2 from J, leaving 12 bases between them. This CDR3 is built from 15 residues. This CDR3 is CASSEVGENPYEQYF. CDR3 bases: TGTGCCAGCAGTGAAGTGGGGGAGAACCCCTACGAGCAGTACTTC.